This T cell receptor (beta chain) is from a study of a mutant IDH1 vaccine in newly diagnosed glioma. About the study: With temozolomide cycles, or 4-6 weeks after radiotherapy alone, vaccination was started. A roughly 62% male, approximately 38% female split and a mean age of roughly 37 years characterized treated patients. Radiotherapy, temozolomide, or both had been given previously, and both were given to most. Study results and caveats: Vaccine-induced immune responses occurred in less than 95% of patients.

Repertoires were generated with immunoSEQ multiplex PCR, while TCRdb's copy carries only in-frame clones and drops some. Of roughly 120,000 clones in the sample, about nine tenths were seen once. Time point described: week 11, during vaccination. Topical imiquimod accompanied each vaccine dose, which consisted of 300 ug of mutant IDH1 20-mer peptide. Regarding this clone: Its antigen is undetermined.

Per the germline V gene, CDR1 is LNHDA and CDR2 is SQIVND (reference sequence). The CDR3 loop spans 13 amino acids. The V end lost 2 bases, the J end lost 6 bases, and 8 bases lay between the germline ends. The chain carries TRBV19 and TRBJ1-5, with D possibly being TRBD1 (6 bases). The receptor was derived from a woman aged 50 to 65 with glioma. This material consisted of PBMCs, taken from a glioma patient whose treatment included an IDH1 peptide vaccine. CDR3 amino acids: CASSISGVQPQHF. CDR3 bases: TGTGCCAGTAGTATATCAGGGGTTCAGCCCCAGCATTTT.